The entry below gives a single TCR beta chain sequence along with its context. The record originates from a study of T cell changes during pregnancy in multiple sclerosis. Only in-frame clones appear in the TCRdb table, and some are missing; sequencing was by immunoSEQ multiplex PCR. The data show fewer than 130,000 clones, approximately 93% seen once. Germline assignment: CDR1 MNHNS and CDR2 SASEGT. The V and J ends lost 3 bases and 0 bases respectively, with 11 bases between them. The CDR3 is 15 residues long. The rearrangement uses TRBV6-1 and TRBJ1-1; D perhaps matches TRBD1 (5 bases). The TCR comes from a female donor with multiple sclerosis, enrolled in a pregnancy study. Here the sequenced sample was peripheral blood, taken after pregnancy. CDR3 sequence: CASSDSTAMNTEAFF. The CDR3 DNA follows: TGTGCCAGCAGTGACTCGACAGCTATGAACACTGAAGCTTTCTTT.